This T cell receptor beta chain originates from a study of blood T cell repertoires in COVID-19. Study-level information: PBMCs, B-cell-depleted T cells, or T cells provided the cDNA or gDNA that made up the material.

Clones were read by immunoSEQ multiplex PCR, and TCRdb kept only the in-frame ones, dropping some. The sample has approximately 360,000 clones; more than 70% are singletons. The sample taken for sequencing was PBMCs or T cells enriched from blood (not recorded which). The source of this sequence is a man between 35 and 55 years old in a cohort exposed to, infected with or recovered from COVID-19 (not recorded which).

The CDR3 region is CAIKRLAEYNEQFF. The CDR3, as DNA: TGTGCCATCAAACGTTTAGCGGAATACAATGAGCAGTTCTTC. The gene calls are TRBV10-3 and TRBJ2-1, with D possibly being TRBD2 (6 bases). Germline CDR1 ENHRY, CDR2 SYGVKD. CDR3 length: 14 amino acids. V was trimmed by 7 bases and J by 4 bases, leaving 14 bases between them.